Sequencing of this TCR beta chain was carried out in a study of T cells in Graves' hyperthyroidism and ophthalmopathy. Study-wide results and caveats: The blood repertoire included most of the expanded thyroid clonotypes above 0.001. Ophthalmopathy prediction by the model preceded onset by a median about 6.3 months.

Researchers took RNA transcripts and amplified the TCR beta CDR3 regions from them. Researchers ran a first-round RT-PCR on the TCR CDR3 using the HTBI primer set. TCRdb used MiXCR to reprocess the multiplex PCR reads, holding one entry per CDR3 protein. This table holds more than 650,000 distinct CDR3 sequences, about 14% found once. The ends were cut back, 0 bases at V and 0 bases at J, with 19 bases in the middle. CDR3 size: 19 residues. Per the germline V gene, CDR1 is ENHRY and CDR2 is SYGVKD. Regarding this clonotype: Its antigen is unidentified.

Diagnoses were made from clinical symptoms, serum measures (thyroxine and TRAb), thyroid ultrasound and orbital computed tomography. The TCR comes from a woman aged 18-35 years with Graves' hyperthyroidism. Sequenced sample: blood. The V and J genes are TRBV10-3 and TRBJ2-3, with D perhaps matching TRBD2 (5 bases). This CDR3 reads CAISESGPGFTSSTDTQYF. CDR3 DNA: TGTGCCATCAGTGAGTCCGGTCCGGGGTTCACCTCTAGCACAGATACGCAGTATTTT.